One T cell receptor beta chain is described in this entry. The antigen is not known. At one end the junction does not follow the germline gene, possibly because of a read error. Looked up from germline, CDR1 is SGHVS and CDR2 is FQNEAQ. The CDR3 totals 15 residues. The sample belongs to a study of shared clonotypes between healthy human individuals. Naive-designated CD8 cells lacked CD45RO, were positively enriched for CCR7, and omitted terminally differentiated effector memory CD45RA+ cells. The data were produced by immunoSEQ multiplex PCR, yet TCRdb's version contains in-frame clones alone and is incomplete. This sample carries hundreds of thousands of clones, nearly 97% of them seen once, and the ten largest clones take 0.1% to 0.11%. Overall study findings and caveats: When naive CD4 clonotypes were compared across a few donors, 4% to 6.5% were shared. Shared clonotypes across all four donors exceeded non-shared ones in generation probability.

The source material was naive CD8+ T cells sorted from blood. The rearrangement joins TRBV7-8 to TRBJ1-1, with D hard to call. The sequence came from a woman aged 25 to 45 in good health. CDR3 sequence reads: CASSLVGEVKTEAFF. The CDR3 bases are TGTGCCAGCAGCTTAGTCGGGGAGGTGAAGACTGAAGCTTTCTTT.